This record covers a single TCR beta chain. Its antigen is still unknown. No per-base quality is available; no much larger clone lies one base away. The sample originates from a study of patients and donors after allogeneic stem cell transplantation (dated by TCRdb to the early 2020s). The library was made by RT-PCR. Instrument used: NextSeq 550. TCRdb took the public reads, trimmed them with fastp at Q25, ran MiXCR for clone calling and kept in-frame beta chains. Each entry merges the rows of one CDR3 protein and shows their most common DNA and genes. A total of fewer than 75,000 distinct CDR3 sequences appear in this sample, 26% of them only once. The ten largest account for around 27% of the sample. V drops 3 bases and J drops 2 bases, leaving 6 bases in between. The CDR3 numbers 13 residues from cysteine through phenylalanine. The read is trimmed to its CDR3 DNA, 39 bases read in frame from base 1. As encoded in the germline V gene (reference sequence), CDR1 is LNHNV while CDR2 is YYDKDF.

Sequencing was performed on blood, either unsorted or a sorted T cell fraction (not recorded which). The chain links TRBV15 with TRBJ2-3; TRBD1 is possibly the D segment (5 matching bases). The source is a human donor who was either an allogeneic HSCT recipient or a stem cell or donor lymphocyte infusion donor (not recorded which). It is not recorded whose cells these are; they may come from a transplant donor. Here the CDR3 is given as CATSRDITDTQYF. The DNA sequence is as follows: TGTGCCACCAGCAGGGACATCACAGATACGCAGTATTTT.